This TCR beta chain was captured by sequencing in a study of neoadjuvant nivolumab and ipilimumab in lung cancer. Sequencing was performed with immunoSEQ multiplex PCR; in TCRdb, only in-frame clones are kept and a portion is missing. Here the sample spans tens of thousands of clones, around 80% being singletons. With regard to this clone: The antigen is unknown.

V lost 4 bases and J lost 1; bases outside the gene matches: 9. This CDR3 has 16 residues. Germline V CDR1 and CDR2: SGHRS, YFSETQ. The study, taken as a whole, reports: Resected-tumor TCR richness correlated positively with pretherapy blood richness. TCR richness and clonality were higher in tumors than adjacent uninvolved lung.

The chain is built from TRBV5-1 and TRBJ2-5; 8 bases match TRBD1. Sequenced here: peripheral blood, sampled before neoadjuvant nivolumab, alone or with ipilimumab. This clonotype was obtained from an adult with non-small cell lung cancer. The CDR3 loop reads CASSATVGQGQETQYF. CDR3 DNA: TGCGCCAGCAGCGCCACCGTCGGACAGGGCCAAGAGACCCAGTACTTC. Looking up the rest from reference TRBV5-1 and TRBJ2-5 gives the full variable domain: KAGVTQTPRYLIKTRGQQVTLSCSPISGHRSVSWYQQTPGQGLQFLFEYFSETQRNKGNFPGRFSGRQFSNSRSEMNVSTLELGDSALYLCASSATVGQGQETQYFGPGTRLLVL.